There are many counts of the clone carrying this T cell receptor beta chain. Its cognate antigen is unknown. Trimming took 5 bases from V and 7 from J, leaving 30 bases between them. Germline assignment: CDR1 MDHEN and CDR2 SYDVKM. CDR3 size: 18 residues. No cell fractionation was done, so the repertoire covers all unsorted peripheral blood T cells. The RNA source was a roughly 2.5 ml peripheral blood draw. Alpha and beta constant-region primers primed reverse transcription of 400 to 500 ng RNA. Each of the alpha and beta chains got its own library through chain-specific third strand synthesis with indices. TCRdb re-called the 5' RACE reads through MiXCR, storing one row per CDR3 protein. The sample contains about 19,000 distinct CDR3 sequences, about 8.3% of which appear only once. This entry comes from a study of HIV-infected patients and healthy controls. Points from the study as a whole: With just sixteen HIV-infected individuals processed, the findings' generality was considered strongly limited. HIV-associated CDR3 frequencies dropped significantly during therapy; CMV-associated ones, mostly rising, changed nonsignificantly.

The sample was blood. This receptor was taken from an adult in good health. The chain combines TRBV28 with TRBJ2-7; D could derive from TRBD1 or TRBD2 (6 bases each). The chain's CDR3 is CASSGGTREATHSWEQYF. In DNA form, the CDR3 reads TGTGCCAGCAGTGGAGGGACAAGAGAAGCGACCCACAGCTGGGAGCAGTACTTC.